This T cell receptor beta chain was captured in a study of T cell repertoires in cytomegalovirus infection. This clonotype was observed a handful of times. In TCRdb, the reads were re-called with MiXCR into one record per CDR3 protein. The sample has approximately 180,000 distinct CDR3 sequences, approximately 17% seen once. The CDR3 contains 14 residues. Per germline, CDR1 SGHTA and CDR2 FQGNSA. The J segment lost 9 bases and the V segment lost 5 bases, leaving 7 bases of the junction unmatched. This clonotype originated in a human donor in good health (CMV status not recorded). Some clones in this sample may be carry-over from other donors' samples. The rearrangement joins TRBV7-2 to TRBJ1-6; the match to TRBD1 covers 7 bases. The material sequenced was CD8+ T cells from PBMCs. In nucleotides, the CDR3 is TGTGCCAGCAGCCGTACAGGGGTTGTTTCACCCCTCCACTTT. The encoded protein is CASSRTGVVSPLHF.